This entry concerns a single T cell receptor beta chain. Its antigen is unknown. The sample originates from a study of vaccination effects on CD4 cells after COVID-19. The study's findings and limits: After vaccination, at late timepoints, clones induced by infection and by vaccine contracted markedly.

Repertoires were generated with immunoSEQ multiplex PCR, while TCRdb's copy carries only in-frame clones and drops some. This table holds tens of thousands of clones, 80% found once. Between the trimmed V and J ends, which lost 8 bases and 0 bases, there was a span of 5 bases. Germline CDR1 and CDR2: LNHDA and SQIVND (reference sequence). This CDR3 comprises 12 residues. Prior to sequencing, the ViraFEST assay stimulated PBMC with viral peptide pools, which expanded the antigen-specific CD4+ T cells. When less than 11 days of culture had elapsed, CD4+ T cells were isolated. Having tested negative for nucleocapsid antibodies, the vaccine recipients showed no prior SARS-CoV-2 infection.

This chain links TRBV19 with TRBJ1-5; D remains ambiguous. The source was CD4+ T cells from PBMCs cultured with HCoV-229E spike peptides, collected before COVID-19 vaccination. This TCR came from a human donor who received a COVID-19 vaccine. The CDR3 reads CASSGSNQPQHF. The CDR3 region has the DNA TGTGCCAGTTCAGGTAGCAATCAGCCCCAGCATTTT.